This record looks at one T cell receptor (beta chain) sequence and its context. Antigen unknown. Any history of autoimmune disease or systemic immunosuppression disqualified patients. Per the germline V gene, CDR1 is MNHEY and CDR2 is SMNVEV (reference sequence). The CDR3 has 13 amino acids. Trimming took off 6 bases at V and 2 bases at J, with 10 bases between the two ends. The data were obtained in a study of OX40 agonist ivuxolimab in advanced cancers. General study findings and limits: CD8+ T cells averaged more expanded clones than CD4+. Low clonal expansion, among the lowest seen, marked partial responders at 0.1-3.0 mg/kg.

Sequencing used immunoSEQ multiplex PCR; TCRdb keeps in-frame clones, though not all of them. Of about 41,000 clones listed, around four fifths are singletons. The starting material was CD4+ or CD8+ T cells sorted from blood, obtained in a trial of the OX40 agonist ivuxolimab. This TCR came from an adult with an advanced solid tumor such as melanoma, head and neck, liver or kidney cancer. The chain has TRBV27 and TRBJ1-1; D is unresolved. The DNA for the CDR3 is TGTGCCAGCAGGAACGACCTAAACACTGAAGCTTTCTTT. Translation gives CASRNDLNTEAFF.